This TCR beta chain stems from a study of cytomegalovirus exposure and HLA in healthy donors. General study points: A previous analysis found most TCR beta V segments productive roughly 87% or roughly 30% of the time.

In the case of this clone: Its specificity is unknown.

CDR1 is SGHDT, CDR2 YYEEEE, per germline. The CDR3 covers 12 residues. The V and J ends lost 1 base and 5 bases respectively, with 7 bases between them. Primers: 60 Vbeta forward and 13 Jbeta reverse. The repertoire was sequenced with immunoSEQ multiplex PCR; TCRdb's copy has only in-frame clones and lacks some. The top ten clones hold 3.8% of a sample with around 200,000 clones, roughly 80% of them seen once. This clonotype was obtained from a man in his forties or fifties in good health and CMV-seronegative. The V call is TRBV5-6, the J call TRBJ2-7; D gene uncertain. The sequencing sample was made of PBMCs. The CDR3 sequence: CASSLISHEQYF. The CDR3 DNA is TGTGCCAGCAGCTTGATATCCCACGAGCAGTACTTC.